This T cell receptor (beta chain) was captured in a study of blood T cells in healthy people across ages. For the second PCR, which ran for roughly 6 to 12 cycles, a sample-barcoded 5' primer and a J-beta primer mix were used. TCRdb reanalysed the 5' RACE reads using MiXCR and keeps one entry per CDR3 protein. The top ten hold approximately 7% of the sample, which has around 1.5 million distinct CDR3 sequences, around 59% seen once. The CDR3 totals 15 residues. Each sample used at least 6 million PBMCs. Extractions gave at least 5 micrograms of total RNA per sample. Only a few counts were recorded for this clonotype.

The sample taken for sequencing was blood. The clonotype comes from a man aged 18 to 29 in good health. V is TRBV12-3 or TRBV12-4 and J is TRBJ2-1; TRBD1 matches 10 bases. The J call could be wrong; TRBJ2-7 is a better fit for the DNA end. The CDR3 here is CASSLSWDRGSEQYF. The CDR3 region has the DNA TGTGCCAGCAGTTTAAGTTGGGACAGGGGCAGCGAGCAGTACTTC.